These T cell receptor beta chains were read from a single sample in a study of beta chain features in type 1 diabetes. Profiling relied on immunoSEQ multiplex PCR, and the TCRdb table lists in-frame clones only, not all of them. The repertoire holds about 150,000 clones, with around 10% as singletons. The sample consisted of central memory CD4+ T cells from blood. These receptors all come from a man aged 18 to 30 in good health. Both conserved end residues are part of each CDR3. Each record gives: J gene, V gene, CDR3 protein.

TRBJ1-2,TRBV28,CASSPEWRDYTF
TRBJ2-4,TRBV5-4,CASSLSGTNIQYF
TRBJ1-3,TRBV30,CDWSVWQAGNTIYF
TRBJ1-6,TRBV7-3,CASSATGSGSPLHF
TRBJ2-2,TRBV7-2,CASSFLAYTGELFF
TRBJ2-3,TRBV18,CASSPLLAGGLTDTQYF
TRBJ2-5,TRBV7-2,CASSHSGAAKETQYF
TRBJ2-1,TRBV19,CASSLIAVSYNEQFF
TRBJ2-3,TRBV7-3,CASSTRGAGTTDTQYF
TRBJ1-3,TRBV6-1,CASNLQSTGNTIYF
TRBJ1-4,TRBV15,CATSRGLDRAGSEKLFF
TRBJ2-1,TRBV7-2,CASSSSTRLFQFF
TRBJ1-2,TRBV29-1,CSVGRDRVRGGYTF
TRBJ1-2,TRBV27,CASSLSPRTGVGYGYTF
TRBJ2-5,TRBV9,CASSVKGGTGETQYF
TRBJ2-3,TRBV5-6,CASIGDWADTQYF
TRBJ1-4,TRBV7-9,CASSLQGRGLEKLFF
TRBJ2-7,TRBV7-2,CASSSRGVHEQYF
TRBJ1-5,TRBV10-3,CAISEFRSNQPQHF
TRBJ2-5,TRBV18,CASSPLQFQETQYF
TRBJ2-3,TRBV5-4,CASSLLGRRGPDTQYF